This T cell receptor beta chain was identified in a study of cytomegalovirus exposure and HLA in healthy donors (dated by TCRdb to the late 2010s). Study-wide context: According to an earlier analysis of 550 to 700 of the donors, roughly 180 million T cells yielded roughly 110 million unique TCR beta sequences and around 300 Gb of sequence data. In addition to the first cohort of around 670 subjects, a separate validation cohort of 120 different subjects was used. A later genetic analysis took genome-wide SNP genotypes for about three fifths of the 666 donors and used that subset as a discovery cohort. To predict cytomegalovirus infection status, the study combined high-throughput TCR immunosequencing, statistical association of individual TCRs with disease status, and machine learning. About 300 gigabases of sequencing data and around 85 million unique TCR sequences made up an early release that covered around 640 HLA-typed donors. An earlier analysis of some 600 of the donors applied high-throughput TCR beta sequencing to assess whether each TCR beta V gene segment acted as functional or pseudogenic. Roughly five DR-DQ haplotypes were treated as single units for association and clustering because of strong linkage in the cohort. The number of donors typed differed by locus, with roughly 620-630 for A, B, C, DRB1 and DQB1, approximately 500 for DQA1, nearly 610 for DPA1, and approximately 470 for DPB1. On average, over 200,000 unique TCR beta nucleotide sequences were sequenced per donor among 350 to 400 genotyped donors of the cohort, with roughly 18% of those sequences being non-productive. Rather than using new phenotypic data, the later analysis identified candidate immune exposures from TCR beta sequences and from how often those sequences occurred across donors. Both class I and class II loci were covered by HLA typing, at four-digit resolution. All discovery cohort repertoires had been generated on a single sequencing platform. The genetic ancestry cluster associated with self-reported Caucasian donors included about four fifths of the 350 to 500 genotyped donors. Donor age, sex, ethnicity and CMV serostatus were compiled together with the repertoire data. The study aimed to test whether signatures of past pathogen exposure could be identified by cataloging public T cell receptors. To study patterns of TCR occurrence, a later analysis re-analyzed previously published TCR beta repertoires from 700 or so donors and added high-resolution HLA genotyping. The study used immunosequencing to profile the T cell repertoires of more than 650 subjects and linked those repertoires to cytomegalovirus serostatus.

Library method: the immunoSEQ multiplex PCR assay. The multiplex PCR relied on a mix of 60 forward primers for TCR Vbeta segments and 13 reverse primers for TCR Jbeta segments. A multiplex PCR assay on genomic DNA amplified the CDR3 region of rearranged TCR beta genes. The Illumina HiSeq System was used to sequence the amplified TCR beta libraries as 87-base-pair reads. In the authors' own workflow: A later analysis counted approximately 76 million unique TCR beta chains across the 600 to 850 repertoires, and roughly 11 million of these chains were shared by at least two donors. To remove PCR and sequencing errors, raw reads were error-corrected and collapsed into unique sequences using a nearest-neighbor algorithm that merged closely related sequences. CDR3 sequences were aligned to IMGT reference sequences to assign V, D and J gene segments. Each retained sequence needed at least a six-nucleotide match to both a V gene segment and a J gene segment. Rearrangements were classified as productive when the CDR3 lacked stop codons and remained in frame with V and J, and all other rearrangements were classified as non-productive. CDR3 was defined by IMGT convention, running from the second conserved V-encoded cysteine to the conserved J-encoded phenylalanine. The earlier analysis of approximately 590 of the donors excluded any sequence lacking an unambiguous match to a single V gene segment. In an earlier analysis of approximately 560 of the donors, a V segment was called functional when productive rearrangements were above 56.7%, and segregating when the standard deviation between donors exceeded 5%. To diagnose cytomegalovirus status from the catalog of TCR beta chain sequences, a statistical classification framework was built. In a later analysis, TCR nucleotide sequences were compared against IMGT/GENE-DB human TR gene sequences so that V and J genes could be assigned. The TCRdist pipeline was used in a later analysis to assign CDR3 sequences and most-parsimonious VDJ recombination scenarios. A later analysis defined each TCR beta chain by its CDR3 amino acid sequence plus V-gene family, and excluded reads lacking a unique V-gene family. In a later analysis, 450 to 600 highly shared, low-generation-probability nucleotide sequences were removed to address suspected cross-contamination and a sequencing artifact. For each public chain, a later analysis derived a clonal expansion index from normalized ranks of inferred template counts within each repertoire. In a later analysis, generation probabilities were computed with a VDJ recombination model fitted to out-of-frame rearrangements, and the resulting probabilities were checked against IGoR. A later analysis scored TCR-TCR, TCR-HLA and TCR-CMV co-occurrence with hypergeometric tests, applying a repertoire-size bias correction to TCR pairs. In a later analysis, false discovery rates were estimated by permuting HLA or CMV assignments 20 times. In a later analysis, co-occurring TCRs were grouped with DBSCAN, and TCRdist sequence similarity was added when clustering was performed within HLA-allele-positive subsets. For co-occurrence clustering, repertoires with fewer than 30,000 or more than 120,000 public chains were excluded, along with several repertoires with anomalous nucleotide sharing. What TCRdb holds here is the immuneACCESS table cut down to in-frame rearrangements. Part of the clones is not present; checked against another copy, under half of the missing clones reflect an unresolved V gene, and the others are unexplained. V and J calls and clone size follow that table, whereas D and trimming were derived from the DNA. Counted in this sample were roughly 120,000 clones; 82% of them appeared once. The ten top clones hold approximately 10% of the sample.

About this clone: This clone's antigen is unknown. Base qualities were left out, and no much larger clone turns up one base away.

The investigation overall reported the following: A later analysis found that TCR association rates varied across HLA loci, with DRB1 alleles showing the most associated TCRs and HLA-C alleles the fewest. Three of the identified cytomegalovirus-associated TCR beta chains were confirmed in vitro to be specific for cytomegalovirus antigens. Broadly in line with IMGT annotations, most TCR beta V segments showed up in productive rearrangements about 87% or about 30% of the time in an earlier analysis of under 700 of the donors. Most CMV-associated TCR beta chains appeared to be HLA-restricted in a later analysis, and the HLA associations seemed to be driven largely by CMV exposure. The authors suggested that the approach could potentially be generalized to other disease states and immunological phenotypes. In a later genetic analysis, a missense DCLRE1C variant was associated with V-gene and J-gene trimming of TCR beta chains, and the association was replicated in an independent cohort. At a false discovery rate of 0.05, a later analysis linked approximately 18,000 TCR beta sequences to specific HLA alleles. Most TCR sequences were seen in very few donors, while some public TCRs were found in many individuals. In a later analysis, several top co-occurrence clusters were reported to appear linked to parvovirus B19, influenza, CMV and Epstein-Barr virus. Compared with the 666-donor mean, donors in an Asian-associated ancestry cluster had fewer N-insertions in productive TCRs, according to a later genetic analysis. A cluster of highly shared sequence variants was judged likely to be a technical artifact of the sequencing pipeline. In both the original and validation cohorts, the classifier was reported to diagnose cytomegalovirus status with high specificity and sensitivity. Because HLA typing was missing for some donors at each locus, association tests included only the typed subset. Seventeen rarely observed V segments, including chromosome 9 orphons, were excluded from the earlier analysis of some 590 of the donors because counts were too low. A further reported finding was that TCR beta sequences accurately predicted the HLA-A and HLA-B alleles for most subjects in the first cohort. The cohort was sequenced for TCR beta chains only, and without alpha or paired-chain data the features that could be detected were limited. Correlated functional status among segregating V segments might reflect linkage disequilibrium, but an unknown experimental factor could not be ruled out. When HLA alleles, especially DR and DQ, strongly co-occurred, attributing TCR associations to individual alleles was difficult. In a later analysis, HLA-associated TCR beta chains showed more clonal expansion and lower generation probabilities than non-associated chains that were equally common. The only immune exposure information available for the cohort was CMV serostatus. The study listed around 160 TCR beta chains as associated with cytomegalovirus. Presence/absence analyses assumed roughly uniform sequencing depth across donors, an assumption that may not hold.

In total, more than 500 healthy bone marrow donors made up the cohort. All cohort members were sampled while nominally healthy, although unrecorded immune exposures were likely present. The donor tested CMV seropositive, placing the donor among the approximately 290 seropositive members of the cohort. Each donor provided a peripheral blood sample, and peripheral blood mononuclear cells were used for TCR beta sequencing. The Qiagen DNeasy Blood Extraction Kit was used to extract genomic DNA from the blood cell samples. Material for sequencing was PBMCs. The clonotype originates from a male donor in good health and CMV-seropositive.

CDR3 sequence: CASSPGLLYEQYF. The DNA sequence is as follows: TGTGCCAGCAGCCCGGGACTTTTATACGAGCAGTACTTC. The rearranged segments are TRBV5-4 and TRBJ2-7; tentative D gene TRBD2, with 6 bases matching. Cut back by 4 bases and 4 bases, the V and J ends lie 12 bases apart. The CDR3, from cysteine to phenylalanine, totals 13 residues. Only the CDR3 region is kept as DNA, spanning 39 bases read in frame from base 1. The germline V gene (reference sequence) gives CDR1 as SGHNT and CDR2 as YYREEE.